This T cell receptor beta chain stems from a study of T-cell reconstitution after alpha-beta-depleted transplantation in children. As it was prepared, the TCRbeta library received unique molecular identifiers. Each CDR3 protein is one row after TCRdb ran MiXCR on the PCR reads. Here the sample spans around 370,000 distinct CDR3 sequences, over 9% being singletons. The TCR comes from a human donor who donated a stem cell graft to a child with acute lymphoblastic leukemia. Sequencing was performed on PBMCs from the stem cell graft donor, taken from the stem cell graft.

The CDR3, as DNA: TGTGCCAGCAGCCGACACCAGGGTTACGAGCAGTACTTC. Protein: CASSRHQGYEQYF. V usage is TRBV11-2 and J usage is TRBJ2-7; perhaps TRBD1 as D (5 bases). Germline CDR1 and CDR2: SGHAT and FQNNGV. This CDR3 has 13 residues. The germline V and J ends were trimmed by 5 bases and 4 bases, with 12 bases remaining between them.